Listed below are T cell receptor beta chains from one sample, sequenced in a study of blood T cell repertoires in COVID-19. TCRdb's copy holds only in-frame clones and misses some; the assay was immunoSEQ multiplex PCR. The table has 100,000 to 150,000 clones, roughly three quarters seen once. Sequenced material: peripheral blood. These receptor sequences come from a man in his forties with active or convalescent COVID-19. Both conserved end residues are part of each CDR3. The D gene is left open where the match is weak. Clone size is given for some rows only: seen once, a few or many times, or a class if the clone is expanded.

>TRBJ2-5|once|TRBV10-3|.
TGTGCCATCAGTGAGTCGGTATTGCGGGGAGAGGAGACCCAGTACTTC
CAISESVLRGEETQYF
>TRBJ1-4|.|TRBV28|TRBD1
TGTGCCAGCAGTCCCCGACAGGGGCTGTTTTTT
CASSPRQGLFF
>TRBJ1-1|.|TRBV11-2|TRBD1
TGTGCCAGCAGCGCGCGGACAGGGGGCGTAACTGAAGCTTTCTTT
CASSARTGGVTEAFF
>TRBJ2-7|.|TRBV4-3|.
TGCGCCAGCAGCCATCGTCGGGGGTACTCCTACGAGCAGTACTTC
CASSHRRGYSYEQYF
>TRBJ2-4|.|TRBV27|.
TGTGCCAGCAGTAGTAACGGGGGTTTGAACATTCAGTACTTC
CASSSNGGLNIQYF
>TRBJ2-7|few|TRBV29-1|.
TGCAGCGTTGAACAGGGGACGGCGGGAGCACGAGAGCAGTACTTC
CSVEQGTAGAREQYF
>TRBJ2-2|.|TRBV2|.
TGTGCCAGCACTAAACAGGGCCACACCGGGGAGCTGTTTTTT
CASTKQGHTGELFF
>TRBJ1-5|.|TRBV30|TRBD1
TGTGCCTGCCAGGGACAGTTAAATCAGCCCCAGCATTTT
CACQGQLNQPQHF
>TRBJ1-1|.|TRBV5-1|TRBD1
TGCGCCAGCAGCCCGGGGACAGGGAGCGGTGAAGCTTTCTTT
CASSPGTGSGEAFF
>TRBJ1-2|.|TRBV2|.
TGTGCCAGCAGTCCCGCCGGGAGGGTTCGGGGCTACACCTTC
CASSPAGRVRGYTF
>TRBJ2-2|.|TRBV28|TRBD1
TGTGCCAGCAGTGCCCGGACAGGGGGCCGGTACACCGGGGAGCTGTTTTTT
CASSARTGGRYTGELFF
>TRBJ1-2|few|TRBV29-1|TRBD1
TGCAGCGTTAGACGACAGGGTAACGATGGCTACACCTTC
CSVRRQGNDGYTF
>TRBJ2-7|.|TRBV10-3|TRBD2
TGTGCCGTACTAGCGGCCGTAACCTACGAGCAGTACTTC
CAVLAAVTYEQYF
>TRBJ2-7|.|TRBV19|TRBD2
TGTGCCAGTAGCTCAGGTGGCGGGAGATTGTACTTC
CASSSGGGRLYF